This T cell receptor (beta chain) was sequenced during a study of blood T cells in healthy people across ages. The V gene's germline CDR1 is SGHRS and CDR2 YFSETQ. The V end lost 1 base, the J end lost 1 base, and 8 bases lay between the germline ends. The CDR3 extends over 14 amino acids. A second PCR, run for 7 to 11 cycles, used a sample-barcoded 5' primer plus a J-beta primer mix. A template-switch adaptor containing 12 random nucleotides labeled each cDNA molecule. Any given sample supplied a minimum of 2.5 million CDR3-containing paired-end reads. TCRdb re-called the 5' RACE reads through MiXCR, storing one row per CDR3 protein. Altogether under 1 million distinct CDR3 sequences are present, 40% to 50% being singletons, with the ten largest covering 15% to 25%. Donation came from healthy Caucasian individuals in Russia who were aged 6 to 90.

Specimen: blood. This sequence was found in a man in his sixties in good health. The V gene is TRBV5-1, the J gene TRBJ2-5; D is unclear. The CDR3 coding sequence is TGCGCCAGCAGCTTGCTAGGCTTCCAAGAGACCCAGTACTTC. Amino acid sequence: CASSLLGFQETQYF.